The TCR beta chain under discussion was sequenced for a study of OX40 agonist ivuxolimab in advanced cancers. Overall study results and limits: Some of the nonresponding patients also showed low levels of normalized T-cell clonal expansion. More expanded clones were found, on average, in CD8+ than in CD4+ T cells.

Researchers took blood at baseline, on cycle 4 day 1, and on cycle 7 day 1. The repertoire was sequenced with immunoSEQ multiplex PCR; TCRdb's copy has only in-frame clones and lacks some. The table lists 70,000 to 95,000 clones, roughly 85% of them singletons. Concerning this clone: Antigen unknown.

The V gene's germline CDR1 is KGHSH and CDR2 LQKENI. V lost 3 bases, J lost 2 bases, and 5 bases stayed unmatched. The CDR3 is made up of 16 amino acids. This receptor was taken from an adult with an advanced solid tumor such as melanoma, head and neck, liver or kidney cancer. J is TRBJ1-5 and V is TRBV18; 9 bases match TRBD1. Material: CD4+ or CD8+ T cells sorted from blood, obtained in a trial of the OX40 agonist ivuxolimab. Written as DNA, the CDR3 is TGTGCCAGCTCACCTCTGGACAGGGGCGGCAATCAGCCCCAGCATTTT. Translated, it gives CASSPLDRGGNQPQHF.